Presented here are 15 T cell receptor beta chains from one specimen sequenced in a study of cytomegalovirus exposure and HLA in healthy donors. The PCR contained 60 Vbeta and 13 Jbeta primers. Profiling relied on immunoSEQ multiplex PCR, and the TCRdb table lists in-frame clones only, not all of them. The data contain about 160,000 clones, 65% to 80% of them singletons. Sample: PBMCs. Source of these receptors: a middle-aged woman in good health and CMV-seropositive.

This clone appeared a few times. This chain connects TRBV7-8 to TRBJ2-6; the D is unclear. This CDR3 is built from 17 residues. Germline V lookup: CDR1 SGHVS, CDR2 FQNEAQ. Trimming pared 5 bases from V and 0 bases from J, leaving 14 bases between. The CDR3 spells CASSQPESGSGANVLTF. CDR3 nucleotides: TGTGCCAGCAGCCAACCAGAATCGGGCTCTGGGGCCAACGTCCTGACTTTC.

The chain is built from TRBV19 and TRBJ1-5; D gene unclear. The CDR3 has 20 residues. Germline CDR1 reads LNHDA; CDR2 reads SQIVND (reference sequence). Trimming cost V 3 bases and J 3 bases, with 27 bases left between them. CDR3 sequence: CASSIGVGTSAFRYNQPQHF. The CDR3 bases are TGTGCCAGTAGTATCGGGGTCGGCACTTCAGCTTTTAGGTACAATCAGCCCCAGCATTTT.

In DNA, the CDR3 is TGTGCCAGCAGCTTGGGGACAGTCCCCGGGGAGCTGTTTTTT. It translates to CASSLGTVPGELFF. V usage is TRBV7-2 and J usage is TRBJ2-2; 7 bases are a match to TRBD1. The CDR3 loop spans 14 amino acids. After removal of 3 bases from V and 6 bases from J, the junction contained 4 bases not matched to a gene. Germline assignment: CDR1 SGHTA and CDR2 FQGNSA.

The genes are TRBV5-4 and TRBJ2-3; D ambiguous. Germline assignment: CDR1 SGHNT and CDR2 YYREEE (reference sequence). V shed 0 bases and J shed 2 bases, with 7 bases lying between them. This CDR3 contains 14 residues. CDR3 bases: TGTGCCAGCAGCTTGGGCGCGATCACAGATACGCAGTATTTT. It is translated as CASSLGAITDTQYF.

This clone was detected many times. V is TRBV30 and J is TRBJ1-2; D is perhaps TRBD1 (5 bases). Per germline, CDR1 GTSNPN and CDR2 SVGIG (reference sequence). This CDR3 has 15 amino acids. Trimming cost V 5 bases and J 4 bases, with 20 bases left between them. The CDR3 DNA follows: TGTGCCTGGGCCCCCGACAGCCCAAACCTCTATGGCTACACCTTC. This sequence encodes CAWAPDSPNLYGYTF.

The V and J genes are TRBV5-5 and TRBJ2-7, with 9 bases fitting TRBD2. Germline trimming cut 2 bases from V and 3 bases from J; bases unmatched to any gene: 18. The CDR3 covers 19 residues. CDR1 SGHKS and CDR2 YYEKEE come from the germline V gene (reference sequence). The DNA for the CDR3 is TGTGCCAGCAGCTTACTGGGGGCACGGGGGCTAGCGGGGATCTACGAGCAGTACTTC. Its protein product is CASSLLGARGLAGIYEQYF.

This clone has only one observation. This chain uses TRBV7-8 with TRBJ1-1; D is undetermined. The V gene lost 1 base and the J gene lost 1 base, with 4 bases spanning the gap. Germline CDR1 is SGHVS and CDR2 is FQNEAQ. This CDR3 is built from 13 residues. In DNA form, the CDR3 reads TGTGCCAGCAGCTTAGGGAGGAACACTGAAGCTTTCTTT. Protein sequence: CASSLGRNTEAFF.

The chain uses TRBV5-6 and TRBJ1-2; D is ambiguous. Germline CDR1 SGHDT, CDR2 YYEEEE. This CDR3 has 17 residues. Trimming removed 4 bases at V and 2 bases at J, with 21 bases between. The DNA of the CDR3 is TGTGCCAGCAGCCCAACAAAGGCGGGCGAGGGAAACTATGGCTACACCTTC. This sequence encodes CASSPTKAGEGNYGYTF. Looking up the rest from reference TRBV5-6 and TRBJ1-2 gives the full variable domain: DAGVTQSPTHLIKTRGQQVTLRCSPKSGHDTVSWYQQALGQGPQFIFQYYEEEERQRGNFPDRFSGHQFPNYSSELNVNALLLGDSALYLCASSPTKAGEGNYGYTFGSGTRLTVV.

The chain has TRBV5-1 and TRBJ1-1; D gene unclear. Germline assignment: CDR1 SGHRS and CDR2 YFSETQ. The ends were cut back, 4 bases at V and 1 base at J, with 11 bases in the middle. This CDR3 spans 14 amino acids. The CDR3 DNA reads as TGCGCCAGCAGCCCTTCCGCGCCGAACACTGAAGCTTTCTTT. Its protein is CASSPSAPNTEAFF. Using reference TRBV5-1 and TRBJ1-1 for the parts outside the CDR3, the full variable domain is KAGVTQTPRYLIKTRGQQVTLSCSPISGHRSVSWYQQTPGQGLQFLFEYFSETQRNKGNFPGRFSGRQFSNSRSEMNVSTLELGDSALYLCASSPSAPNTEAFFGQGTRLTVV.

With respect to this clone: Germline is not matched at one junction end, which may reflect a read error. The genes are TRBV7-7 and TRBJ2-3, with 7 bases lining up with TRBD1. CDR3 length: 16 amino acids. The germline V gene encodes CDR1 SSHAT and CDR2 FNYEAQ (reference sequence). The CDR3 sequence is CASSPEGGGPTDTQYF. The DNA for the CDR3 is TGTGCTAGCAGCCCCGAAGGGGGCGGGCCCACAGATACGCAGTATTTT.

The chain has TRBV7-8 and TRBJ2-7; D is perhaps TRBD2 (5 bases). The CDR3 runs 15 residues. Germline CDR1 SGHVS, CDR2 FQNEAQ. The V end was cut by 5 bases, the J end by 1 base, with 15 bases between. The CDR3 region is CASSTRSRVSYEQYF. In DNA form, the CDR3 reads TGTGCCAGCAGCACCCGCTCGCGGGTGTCCTACGAGCAGTACTTC.

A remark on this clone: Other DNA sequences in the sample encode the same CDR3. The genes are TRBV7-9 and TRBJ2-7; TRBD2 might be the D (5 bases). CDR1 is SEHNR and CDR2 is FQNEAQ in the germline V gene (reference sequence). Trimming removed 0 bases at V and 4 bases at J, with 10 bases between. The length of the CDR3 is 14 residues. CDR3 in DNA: TGTGCCAGCAGCTTAGCGGGCCGGACTTACGAGCAGTACTTC. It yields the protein CASSLAGRTYEQYF. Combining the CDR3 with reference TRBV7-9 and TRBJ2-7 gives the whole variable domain DTGVSQNPRHKITKRGQNVTFRCDPISEHNRLYWYRQTLGQGPEFLTYFQNEAQLEKSRLLSDRFSAERPKGSFSTLEIQRTEQGDSAMYLCASSLAGRTYEQYFGPGTRLTVT.

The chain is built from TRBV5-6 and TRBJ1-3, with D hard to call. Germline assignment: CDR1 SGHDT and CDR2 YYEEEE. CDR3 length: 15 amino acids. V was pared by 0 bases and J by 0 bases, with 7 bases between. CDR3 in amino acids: CASSLDASSGNTIYF. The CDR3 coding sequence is TGTGCCAGCAGCTTGGATGCCAGCTCTGGAAACACCATATATTTT.

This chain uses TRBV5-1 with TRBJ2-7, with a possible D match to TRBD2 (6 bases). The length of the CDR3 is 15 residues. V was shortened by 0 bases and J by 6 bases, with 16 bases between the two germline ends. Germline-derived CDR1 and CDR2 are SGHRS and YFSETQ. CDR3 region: CASSLVGTGDSEQYF. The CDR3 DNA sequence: TGCGCCAGCAGCTTGGTCGGCACGGGGGATTCCGAGCAGTACTTC.

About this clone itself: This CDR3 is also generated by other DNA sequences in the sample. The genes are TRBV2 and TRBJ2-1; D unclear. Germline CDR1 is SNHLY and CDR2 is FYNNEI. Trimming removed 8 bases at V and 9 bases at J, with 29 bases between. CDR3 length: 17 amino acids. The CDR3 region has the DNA TGTGCCAGCCTACCCCCCAGTCTGACATACGCTAATGGTGAGCAGTTCTTC. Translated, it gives CASLPPSLTYANGEQFF.